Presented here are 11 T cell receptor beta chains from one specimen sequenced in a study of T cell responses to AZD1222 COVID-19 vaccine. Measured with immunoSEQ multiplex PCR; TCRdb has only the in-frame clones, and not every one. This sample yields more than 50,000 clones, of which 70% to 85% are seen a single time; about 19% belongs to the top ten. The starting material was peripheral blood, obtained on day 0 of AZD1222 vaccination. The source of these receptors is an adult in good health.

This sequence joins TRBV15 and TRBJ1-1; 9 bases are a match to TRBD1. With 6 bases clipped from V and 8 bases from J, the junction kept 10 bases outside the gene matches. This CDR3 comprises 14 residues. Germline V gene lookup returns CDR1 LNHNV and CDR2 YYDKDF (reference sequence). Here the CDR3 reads CATRAGTGIWEAFF. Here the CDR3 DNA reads TGTGCCACCAGAGCCGGGACAGGGATCTGGGAAGCTTTCTTT. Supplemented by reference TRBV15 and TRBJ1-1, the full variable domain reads DAMVIQNPRYQVTQFGKPVTLSCSQTLNHNVMYWYQQKSSQAPKLLFHYYDKDFNNEADTPDNFQSRRPNTSFCFLDIRSPGLGDTAMYLCATRAGTGIWEAFFGQGTRLTVV.

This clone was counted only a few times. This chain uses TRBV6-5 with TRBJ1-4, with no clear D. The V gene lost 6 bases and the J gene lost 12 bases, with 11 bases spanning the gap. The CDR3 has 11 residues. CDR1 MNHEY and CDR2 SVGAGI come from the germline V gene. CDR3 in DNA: TGTGCCAGCAGCTCGGGTCTAGAACTGTTTTTT. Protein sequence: CASSSGLELFF.

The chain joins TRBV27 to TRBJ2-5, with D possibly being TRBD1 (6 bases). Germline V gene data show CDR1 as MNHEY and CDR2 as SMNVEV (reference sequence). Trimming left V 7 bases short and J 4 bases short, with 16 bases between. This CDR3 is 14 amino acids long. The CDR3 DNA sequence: TGTGCCAGCAAGAGGCAGGGGATGTTAGAGACCCAGTACTTC. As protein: CASKRQGMLETQYF.

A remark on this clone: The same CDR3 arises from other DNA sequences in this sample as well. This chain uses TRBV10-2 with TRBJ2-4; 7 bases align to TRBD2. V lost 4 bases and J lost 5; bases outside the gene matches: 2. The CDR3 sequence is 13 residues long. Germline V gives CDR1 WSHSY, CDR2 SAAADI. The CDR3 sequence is CASSAAGENIQYF. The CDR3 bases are TGCGCCAGCAGTGCGGCGGGGGAAAACATTCAGTACTTC.

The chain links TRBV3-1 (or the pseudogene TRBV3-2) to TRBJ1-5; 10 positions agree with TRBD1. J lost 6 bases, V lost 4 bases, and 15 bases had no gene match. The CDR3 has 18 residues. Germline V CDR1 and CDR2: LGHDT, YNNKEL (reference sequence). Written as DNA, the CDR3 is TGTGCCAGCAGCCTTAGTGGGTCGGGGACAGGGGTCGGTCAGCCCCAGCATTTT. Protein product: CASSLSGSGTGVGQPQHF.

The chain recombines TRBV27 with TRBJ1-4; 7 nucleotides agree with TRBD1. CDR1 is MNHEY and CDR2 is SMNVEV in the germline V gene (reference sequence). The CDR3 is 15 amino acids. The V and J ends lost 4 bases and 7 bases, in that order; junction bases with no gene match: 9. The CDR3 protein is CASSWVPGTAEKLFF. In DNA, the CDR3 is TGTGCCAGCAGTTGGGTCCCCGGGACAGCTGAAAAACTGTTTTTT.

The CDR3 DNA sequence: TGTGCCGGGTCCCGGGACATTTATAGCAATCAGCCCCAGCATTTT. This sequence encodes CAGSRDIYSNQPQHF. The chain couples TRBV19 to TRBJ1-5, with D possibly being TRBD1 (6 bases). The CDR3 totals 15 residues. Germline V CDR1 and CDR2: LNHDA, SQIVND (reference sequence). V dropped 11 bases and J dropped 0 bases, with 17 bases sitting between them.

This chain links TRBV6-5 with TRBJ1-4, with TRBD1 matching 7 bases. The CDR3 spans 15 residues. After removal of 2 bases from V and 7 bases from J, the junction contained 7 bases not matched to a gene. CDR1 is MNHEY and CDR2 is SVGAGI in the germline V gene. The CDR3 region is CASSYQTGYGEKLFF. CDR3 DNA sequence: TGTGCCAGCAGTTACCAGACAGGGTATGGTGAAAAACTGTTTTTT.

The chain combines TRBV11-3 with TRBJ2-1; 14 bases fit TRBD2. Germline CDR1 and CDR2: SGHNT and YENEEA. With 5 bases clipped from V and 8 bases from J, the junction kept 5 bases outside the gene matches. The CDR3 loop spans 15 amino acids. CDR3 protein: CASSPGTSGSDEQFF. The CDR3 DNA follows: TGTGCCAGCAGCCCAGGGACTAGCGGGAGTGATGAGCAGTTCTTC. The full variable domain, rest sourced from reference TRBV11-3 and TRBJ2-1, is EAGVVQSPRYKIIEKKQPVAFWCNPISGHNTLYWYLQNLGQGPELLIRYENEEAVDDSQLPKDRFSAERLKGVDSTLKIQPAELGDSAVYLCASSPGTSGSDEQFFGPGTRLTVL.

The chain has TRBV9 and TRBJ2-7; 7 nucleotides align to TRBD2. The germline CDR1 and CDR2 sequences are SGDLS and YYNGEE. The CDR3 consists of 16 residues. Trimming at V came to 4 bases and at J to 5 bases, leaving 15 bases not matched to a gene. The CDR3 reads CASSSSLGGDENEQYF. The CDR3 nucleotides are TGTGCCAGCAGCTCTTCCCTGGGGGGGGACGAAAACGAGCAGTACTTC.

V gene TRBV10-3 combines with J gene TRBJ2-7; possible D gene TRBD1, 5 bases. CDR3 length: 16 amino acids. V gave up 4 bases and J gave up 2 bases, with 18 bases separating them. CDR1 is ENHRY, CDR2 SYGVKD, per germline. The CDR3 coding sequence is TGTGCCATCAGTGCGGGCAGTGGGCAGGGTGCCTACGAGCAGTACTTC. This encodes CAISAGSGQGAYEQYF.